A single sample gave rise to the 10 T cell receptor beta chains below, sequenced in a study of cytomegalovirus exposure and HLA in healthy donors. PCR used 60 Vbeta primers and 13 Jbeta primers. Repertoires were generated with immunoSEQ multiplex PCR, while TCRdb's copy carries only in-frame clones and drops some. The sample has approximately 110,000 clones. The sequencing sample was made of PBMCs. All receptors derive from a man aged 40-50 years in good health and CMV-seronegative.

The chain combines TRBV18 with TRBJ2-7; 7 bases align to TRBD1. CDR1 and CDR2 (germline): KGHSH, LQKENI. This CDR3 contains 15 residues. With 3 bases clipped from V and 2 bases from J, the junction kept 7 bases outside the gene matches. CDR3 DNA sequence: TGTGCCAGCTCACCCCGGGACAGAGCCCCCTACGAGCAGTACTTC. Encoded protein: CASSPRDRAPYEQYF.

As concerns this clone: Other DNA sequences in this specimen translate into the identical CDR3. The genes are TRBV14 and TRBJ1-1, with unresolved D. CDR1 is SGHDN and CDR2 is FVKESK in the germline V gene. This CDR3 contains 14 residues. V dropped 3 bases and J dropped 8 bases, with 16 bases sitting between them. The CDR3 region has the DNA TGTGCCAGCAGCCACCAAGGGAGGGTCACCGAAGCTTTCTTT. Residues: CASSHQGRVTEAFF.

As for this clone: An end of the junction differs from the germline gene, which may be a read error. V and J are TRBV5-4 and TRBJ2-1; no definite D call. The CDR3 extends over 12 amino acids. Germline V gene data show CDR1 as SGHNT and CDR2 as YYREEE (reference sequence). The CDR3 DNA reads TGTGCCAGCAGCACTACCTACGATGAGCAGTTCTTC. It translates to CASSTTYDEQFF.

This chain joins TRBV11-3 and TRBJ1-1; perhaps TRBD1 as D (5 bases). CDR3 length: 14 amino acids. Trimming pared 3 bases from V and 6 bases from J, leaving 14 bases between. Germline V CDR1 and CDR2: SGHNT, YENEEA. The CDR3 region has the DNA TGTGCCAGCAGCTTCCCCTGGACAAATGCTGAAGCTTTCTTT. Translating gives CASSFPWTNAEAFF. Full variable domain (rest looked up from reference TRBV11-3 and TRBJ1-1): EAGVVQSPRYKIIEKKQPVAFWCNPISGHNTLYWYLQNLGQGPELLIRYENEEAVDDSQLPKDRFSAERLKGVDSTLKIQPAELGDSAVYLCASSFPWTNAEAFFGQGTRLTVV.

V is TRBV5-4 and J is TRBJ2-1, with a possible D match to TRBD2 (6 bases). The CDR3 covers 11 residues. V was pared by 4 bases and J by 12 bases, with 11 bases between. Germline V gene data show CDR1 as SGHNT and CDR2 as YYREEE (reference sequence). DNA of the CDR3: TGTGCCAGCAGCCTGGCCGGGGGGCAGTTCTTC. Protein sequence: CASSLAGGQFF.

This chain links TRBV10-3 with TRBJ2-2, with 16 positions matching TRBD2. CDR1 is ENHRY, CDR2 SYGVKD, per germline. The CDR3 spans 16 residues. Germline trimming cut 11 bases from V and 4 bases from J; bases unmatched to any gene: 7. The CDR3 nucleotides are TGTGCCCCCGGGACTAGCGGGAGGGTCTCCACCGGGGAGCTGTTTTTT. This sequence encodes CAPGTSGRVSTGELFF.

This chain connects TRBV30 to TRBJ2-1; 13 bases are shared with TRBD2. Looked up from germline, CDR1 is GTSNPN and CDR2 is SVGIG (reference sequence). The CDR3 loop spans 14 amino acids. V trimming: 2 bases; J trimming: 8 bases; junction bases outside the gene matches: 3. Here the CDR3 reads CAWSKLAGGYEQFF. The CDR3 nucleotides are TGTGCCTGGAGTAAACTAGCGGGAGGGTATGAGCAGTTCTTC.

The CDR3 here is CASSSLGVPSGNTIYF. In nucleotides, the CDR3 is TGTGCCAGCAGCTCACTCGGGGTGCCCTCTGGAAACACCATATATTTT. The chain links TRBV7-8 to TRBJ1-3, with D hard to call. The CDR3 has 16 amino acids. The germline gives CDR1 SGHVS, CDR2 FQNEAQ. The V and J ends lost 4 bases and 0 bases respectively, with 13 bases between them.

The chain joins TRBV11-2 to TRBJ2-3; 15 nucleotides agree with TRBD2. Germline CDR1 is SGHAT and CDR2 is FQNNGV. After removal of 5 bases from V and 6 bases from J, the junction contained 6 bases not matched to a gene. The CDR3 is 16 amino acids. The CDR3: CASSKGLAGGSDTQYF. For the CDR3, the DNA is TGTGCCAGCAGCAAGGGACTAGCGGGAGGATCCGATACGCAGTATTTT.

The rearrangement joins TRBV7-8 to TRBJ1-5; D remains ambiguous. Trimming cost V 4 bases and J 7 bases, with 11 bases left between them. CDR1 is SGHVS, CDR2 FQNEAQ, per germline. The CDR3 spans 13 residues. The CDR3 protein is CASSWAAEQPQHF. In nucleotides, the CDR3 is TGTGCCAGCAGCTGGGCAGCGGAACAGCCCCAGCATTTT. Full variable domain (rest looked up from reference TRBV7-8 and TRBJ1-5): GAGVSQSPRYKVAKRGQDVALRCDPISGHVSLFWYQQALGQGPEFLTYFQNEAQLDKSGLPSDRFFAERPEGSVSTLKIQRTQQEDSAVYLCASSWAAEQPQHFGDGTRLSIL.